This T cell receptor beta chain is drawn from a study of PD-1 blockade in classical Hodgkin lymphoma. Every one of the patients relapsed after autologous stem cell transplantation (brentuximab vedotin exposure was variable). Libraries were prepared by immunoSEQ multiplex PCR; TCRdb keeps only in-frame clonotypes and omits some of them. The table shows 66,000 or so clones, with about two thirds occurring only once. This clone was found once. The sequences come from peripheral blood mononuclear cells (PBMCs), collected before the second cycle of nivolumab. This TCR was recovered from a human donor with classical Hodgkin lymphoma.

CDR3 protein: CASSLIGSSGASYNEQFF. CDR3 nucleotide sequence: TGTGCCAGCAGCTTAATTGGGAGCAGCGGGGCCTCCTACAATGAGCAGTTCTTC. The J gene is TRBJ2-1, the V gene TRBV7-3, with 7 bases lining up with TRBD2. The CDR3 runs 18 residues. The V gene's germline CDR1 is SGHTA and CDR2 FQGTGA. J lost 0 bases, V lost 1 base, and 9 bases had no gene match.